The 27 T cell receptor beta chains listed next were all sequenced from one sample in a study of blood T cell repertoires in COVID-19. Profiling relied on immunoSEQ multiplex PCR, and the TCRdb table lists in-frame clones only, not all of them. This table has 470,000 or so clones, 70% to 90% appearing once. The sample consisted of PBMCs or T cells enriched from blood (not recorded which). The receptors here all came from a woman aged 18-29 years with acute COVID-19.

The chain recombines TRBV5-6 with TRBJ2-7, with D possibly TRBD1 on 5 matching bases. CDR3 size: 15 residues. The germline CDR1 and CDR2 sequences are SGHDT and YYEEEE. The V end lost 4 bases, the J end lost 2 bases, and 16 bases lay between the germline ends. The CDR3 spells CASSATQGHPYEQYF. CDR3 DNA: TGTGCCAGCAGCGCGACTCAGGGTCACCCCTACGAGCAGTACTTC.

The gene calls are TRBV27 and TRBJ1-2; the match to TRBD1 covers 7 bases. The CDR3 has 11 residues. With 4 bases clipped from V and 11 bases from J, the junction kept 4 bases outside the gene matches. Per the germline V gene, CDR1 is MNHEY and CDR2 is SMNVEV (reference sequence). The CDR3 reads CASSSGQEYTF. Written as DNA, the CDR3 is TGTGCCAGCAGTTCCGGACAGGAGTACACCTTC.

This chain links TRBV19 with TRBJ1-3; D possibly corresponds to TRBD1 (5 bases). V lost 6 bases and J lost 1, with 19 bases in between. CDR3 size: 17 residues. Germline values: CDR1 LNHDA, CDR2 SQIVND (reference sequence). The CDR3 region is CASSKDRILYSGNTIYF. DNA of the CDR3: TGTGCCAGTAGCAAAGACAGAATCCTCTATTCTGGAAACACCATATATTTT.

The sample holds a few counts of this clone. J is TRBJ2-3 and V is TRBV29-1; D perhaps matches TRBD2 (5 bases). CDR1 SQVTM and CDR2 ANQGSEA come from the germline V gene. The CDR3 has 12 amino acids. The V and J ends lost 5 bases and 5 bases respectively, with 11 bases between them. The CDR3 region is CSVSRAGDTQYF. CDR3 in DNA: TGCAGCGTTTCGCGGGCCGGAGATACGCAGTATTTT.

J is TRBJ1-3 and V is TRBV11-2; no clear D gene. Trimming took 5 bases from V and 0 from J, leaving 14 bases between them. The CDR3 is 16 amino acids. CDR1 is SGHAT, CDR2 FQNNGV, per germline. The CDR3, as DNA: TGTGCCAGCAGCCCTTACATCAAATCCTCTGGAAACACCATATATTTT. Residues: CASSPYIKSSGNTIYF. The complete variable domain, with remaining parts taken from reference TRBV11-2 and TRBJ1-3, reads EAGVAQSPRYKIIEKRQSVAFWCNPISGHATLYWYQQILGQGPKLLIQFQNNGVVDDSQLPKDRFSAERLKGVDSTLKIQPAKLEDSAVYLCASSPYIKSSGNTIYFGEGSWLTVV.

The rearrangement joins TRBV6-2 or TRBV6-3 to TRBJ2-7; maybe TRBD1 (5 bases). Germline CDR1 and CDR2: MNHEY and SVGEGT. This CDR3 region has 15 residues. Trimming took 2 bases from V and 3 from J, leaving 14 bases between them. This CDR3 reads CASSYGAGPNYEQYF. The DNA of the CDR3 is TGTGCCAGCAGTTACGGGGCAGGGCCTAACTACGAGCAGTACTTC.

The chain has TRBV7-9 and TRBJ2-7, with 7 bases identical to TRBD2. Unmatched junction bases numbered 14, after V lost 4 bases and J lost 2 bases. Germline values: CDR1 SEHNR, CDR2 FQNEAQ (reference sequence). The CDR3 covers 17 residues. The CDR3 nucleotides read TGTGCCAGCAGCTCCCAGCGGGGTAAGGACTTACCCTACGAGCAGTACTTC. It translates to CASSSQRGKDLPYEQYF.

This chain connects TRBV6-1 to TRBJ1-1; D not resolved. CDR3 length equals 16 residues. V dropped 2 bases and J dropped 0 bases, with 13 bases sitting between them. The germline V gene encodes CDR1 MNHNS and CDR2 SASEGT. The CDR3 loop reads CASSESRSPMNTEAFF. The CDR3 coding sequence is TGTGCCAGCAGTGAAAGTCGAAGCCCCATGAACACTGAAGCTTTCTTT.

This clone was observed once. The CDR3 nucleotides are TGTGCCAGCTCCCTGACTAGCGGGGGGAATGAGCAGTTCTTC. Its protein is CASSLTSGGNEQFF. The chain uses TRBV18 and TRBJ2-1; 13 positions match TRBD2. Per the germline V gene, CDR1 is KGHSH and CDR2 is LQKENI. The V and J ends lost 6 bases and 7 bases, in that order; junction bases with no gene match: 3. The CDR3 consists of 14 residues.

The chain links TRBV10-3 to TRBJ1-2; the D gene is possibly TRBD1 (5 bases). The CDR3 sequence is 15 residues long. V lost 2 bases and J lost 4, with 14 bases in between. Per germline, CDR1 ENHRY and CDR2 SYGVKD. CDR3 sequence: CAISEPFRGIYGYTF. The CDR3 DNA sequence: TGTGCCATCAGTGAGCCGTTCCGGGGGATCTATGGCTACACCTTC.

This clone was found once. The chain recombines TRBV20-1 with TRBJ1-5, with a tentative D call TRBD1 (5 bases). The CDR3 runs 11 residues. Trimming left V 7 bases short and J 5 bases short, with 9 bases between. CDR1 and CDR2 (germline): DFQATT, SNEGSKA (reference sequence). The chain's CDR3 is CSGGRDQPQHF. CDR3 coding DNA: TGCAGTGGGGGCAGGGATCAGCCCCAGCATTTT.

The chain combines TRBV29-1 with TRBJ1-5; 9 bases match TRBD1. The germline gives CDR1 SQVTM, CDR2 ANQGSEA. V gave up 6 bases and J gave up 5 bases; unmatched junction bases: 5. The CDR3 length is 13 residues. The CDR3 region is CSVGQGKDQPQHF. In nucleotides, the CDR3 is TGCAGCGTCGGACAGGGGAAAGATCAGCCCCAGCATTTT.

J is TRBJ1-1 and V is TRBV30, with D unresolved. The CDR3 spans 12 residues. Trimming shortened V by 5 bases and J by 2 bases, and 9 bases separated the two germline ends. CDR1 GTSNPN and CDR2 SVGIG come from the germline V gene (reference sequence). The CDR3 sequence is CAWWEGNTEAFF. DNA for the CDR3: TGTGCCTGGTGGGAGGGAAACACTGAAGCTTTCTTT.

V and J are TRBV5-8 and TRBJ2-1; 10 positions agree with TRBD1. V was pared by 1 base and J by 7 bases, with 5 bases of the junction left unmatched. Germline V gives CDR1 SGHTS, CDR2 YDEGEE. This CDR3 spans 15 amino acids. This CDR3 reads CASSLRQGAGNEQFF. Here the CDR3 DNA reads TGTGCCAGCAGCTTGCGACAGGGGGCTGGTAATGAGCAGTTCTTC.

This chain connects TRBV6-6 to TRBJ2-7; the match to TRBD1 covers 9 bases. V shed 5 bases, J shed 5 bases, and the junction held 16 bases outside the gene matches. Germline CDR1 and CDR2: MNHNY and SVGAGI (reference sequence). The CDR3 runs 17 residues. CDR3 nucleotide sequence: TGTGCCAGCAGTCCTCACCCTCCGGGACAGGGTAACAACGAGCAGTACTTC. It yields the protein CASSPHPPGQGNNEQYF.

This rearrangement joins TRBV7-2 to TRBJ2-3; 9 positions agree with TRBD2. CDR1 and CDR2 (germline): SGHTA, FQGNSA. The V segment lost 1 base and the J segment 1 base; nucleotides outside the gene matches: 3. This CDR3 contains 16 residues. CDR3 sequence: CASSLGVAGGTDTQYF. The CDR3 DNA is TGTGCCAGCAGCTTAGGAGTAGCGGGAGGCACAGATACGCAGTATTTT.

This rearrangement joins TRBV10-3 to TRBJ2-2, with no clear D. Trimming shortened V by 6 bases and J by 1 base, and 9 bases separated the two germline ends. The CDR3 loop spans 14 amino acids. CDR1 is ENHRY and CDR2 is SYGVKD in the germline V gene. The CDR3 here is CAISQTQNTGELFF. The CDR3 DNA is TGTGCCATCAGCCAGACTCAGAACACCGGGGAGCTGTTTTTT.

The chain uses TRBV25-1 and TRBJ2-5; 8 bases match TRBD1. This CDR3 is 17 amino acids long. Germline CDR1 reads MGHDK; CDR2 reads SYGVNS. The junction had 9 bases not matched to a gene; V was cut back by 3 bases and J by 0 bases. The CDR3: CASSDLPGQENQETQYF. The CDR3 DNA is TGTGCCAGCAGTGACCTTCCGGGACAGGAGAACCAAGAGACCCAGTACTTC.

The chain joins TRBV4-1 to TRBJ2-7, with a possible D match to TRBD1 (5 bases). CDR1 is MGHRA, CDR2 YSYEKL, per germline. This CDR3 has 14 residues. The V end lost 1 base, the J end lost 4 bases, and 11 bases lay between the germline ends. The CDR3 nucleotides read TGCGCCAGCAGCCAAGTAGGACACCAGTACGAGCAGTACTTC. Protein product: CASSQVGHQYEQYF.

The V call is TRBV13, the J call TRBJ2-3; TRBD1 matches at 9 bases. Trimming removed 2 bases from V and 3 bases from J; junction bases left unmatched: 6. This CDR3 comprises 16 residues. Germline CDR1 and CDR2: PRHDT and FYEKMQ (reference sequence). The CDR3 spells CASSLRIGTGTDTQYF. CDR3 nucleotide sequence: TGTGCCAGCAGCTTAAGAATCGGGACAGGGACAGATACGCAGTATTTT.

The chain links TRBV7-9 to TRBJ1-2; 7 nucleotides align to TRBD1. Per germline, CDR1 SEHNR and CDR2 FQNEAQ (reference sequence). J gave up 8 bases and V 5 bases, and 8 bases lay outside the gene matches. This CDR3 is 13 amino acids long. The CDR3 is CASSHRGGKGYTF. The CDR3 nucleotides read TGTGCCAGCAGCCACAGGGGAGGAAAGGGCTACACCTTC.

V and J are TRBV27 and TRBJ2-7, with D possibly matching TRBD1 (5 bases). The CDR3 loop spans 13 amino acids. Trimming stripped 6 bases from V and 2 bases from J, with 11 bases between. The germline gives CDR1 MNHEY, CDR2 SMNVEV (reference sequence). The CDR3 bases are TGTGCCAGCAGATTGGCAGGGCCCTACGAGCAGTACTTC. Its protein is CASRLAGPYEQYF.

The chain recombines TRBV4-3 with TRBJ1-1; 8 bases align to TRBD1. The V segment lost 4 bases and the J segment 1 base; nucleotides outside the gene matches: 5. CDR3 length equals 15 residues. Per germline, CDR1 LGHNA and CDR2 YSLEER. CDR3 amino acids: CASSRGDRRNTEAFF. The CDR3 DNA follows: TGCGCCAGCAGCCGAGGGGACAGGAGGAACACTGAAGCTTTCTTT.

The CDR3 coding sequence is TGTGCCAGCAGCAAGACAGGGGTGGGAGAGACCCAGTACTTC. Translation: CASSKTGVGETQYF. The chain links TRBV7-8 to TRBJ2-5, with 8 bases matching TRBD1. V was clipped by 5 bases and J by 4 bases; unmatched bases: 6. CDR1 and CDR2 from the germline V gene are SGHVS and FQNEAQ. The CDR3 totals 14 residues. The full variable domain, completed using reference TRBV7-8 and TRBJ2-5, is GAGVSQSPRYKVAKRGQDVALRCDPISGHVSLFWYQQALGQGPEFLTYFQNEAQLDKSGLPSDRFFAERPEGSVSTLKIQRTQQEDSAVYLCASSKTGVGETQYFGPGTRLLVL.

The chain combines TRBV11-3 with TRBJ2-1; 10 bases line up with TRBD1. This CDR3 contains 15 residues. V trimming: 0 bases; J trimming: 8 bases; junction bases outside the gene matches: 4. Germline V CDR1 and CDR2: SGHNT, YENEEA. CDR3: CASSLEGDRGYEQFF. CDR3 nucleotides: TGTGCCAGCAGCTTAGAAGGGGACAGGGGCTATGAGCAGTTCTTC.

V usage is TRBV7-2 and J usage is TRBJ1-6, with a tentative D call TRBD1 (6 bases). This CDR3 region has 18 residues. CDR1 and CDR2 from the germline V gene are SGHTA and FQGNSA. V shed 5 bases and J shed 5 bases, with 22 bases lying between them. CDR3 sequence: CASSPLRGGRKDNSPLHF. The CDR3 region has the DNA TGTGCCAGCAGCCCCCTTAGGGGGGGGCGAAAGGATAATTCACCCCTCCACTTT. The full variable domain, in which reference TRBV7-2 and TRBJ1-6 provide the parts outside the CDR3, is GAGVSQSPSNKVTEKGKDVELRCDPISGHTALYWYRQSLGQGLEFLIYFQGNSAPDKSGLPSDRFSAERTGGSVSTLTIQRTQQEDSAVYLCASSPLRGGRKDNSPLHFGNGTRLTVT.

This chain joins TRBV3-1 (or the pseudogene TRBV3-2) and TRBJ2-3; possible D gene TRBD2, 5 bases. The germline V gene encodes CDR1 LGHDT and CDR2 YNNKEL (reference sequence). Trimming cost V 0 bases and J 0 bases, with 13 bases left between them. The CDR3 is 17 residues long. CDR3 sequence reads: CASSQDLGAASTDTQYF. The CDR3 DNA is TGTGCCAGCAGCCAAGATCTAGGAGCGGCTAGCACAGATACGCAGTATTTT.